This T cell receptor beta chain came from a study of blood T cell repertoires in COVID-19. About the study: T cells, B-cell-depleted T cells, or PBMCs provided the cDNA or gDNA that served as material.

As handled by the study authors: Scientists estimated how many nucleated cells there were by amplifying reference gene primers. Assay: immunoSEQ multiplex PCR; the TCRdb copy retains only in-frame clones and omits some. That table gives V, J and clone size, and the DNA gave D and trimming. The sample carries about 47,000 clones, around four fifths recorded once. The CDR3 has 15 residues. The origin of this receptor is a man aged 60 to 69 with active COVID-19. Input material: peripheral blood. The chain links TRBV21-1 to TRBJ1-2; the D call in the table, TRBD1, was not verified against the DNA. TRBV21-1 is a recognized pseudogene. CDR3 sequence: CASTINRDRNYGYTF. The CDR3, as DNA: TGTGCCAGCACCATAAACAGGGACAGGAACTATGGCTACACCTTC.